The 19 T cell receptor beta chains given below trace back to one sample, sequenced in a study of neurological immune-mediated disorders. Via MiXCR, TCRdb re-called the 5' RACE reads, giving one row per CDR3 protein. The sample records tens of thousands of distinct CDR3 sequences, less than 5.5% being singletons. The sequencing sample was made of PBMCs. These receptor sequences come from a man aged 25 to 40 with multiple sclerosis.

This clonotype came up many times. This rearrangement joins TRBV11-2 to TRBJ2-7; D call uncertain. The CDR3 length is 14 residues. Germline values: CDR1 SGHAT, CDR2 FQNNGV. Trimming stripped 3 bases from V and 0 bases from J, with 9 bases between. The CDR3 coding sequence is TGTGCCAGCAGCTTTATGTTGAGCTCCTACGAGCAGTACTTC. Translation gives CASSFMLSSYEQYF.

This clonotype showed up many times. The J gene is TRBJ1-2, the V gene TRBV2; unclear D gene. V was clipped by 1 base and J by 1 base, with 1 base between them. The V gene's germline CDR1 is SNHLY and CDR2 FYNNEI. There are 12 residues in the CDR3. The CDR3 here is CASSEVNYGYTF. As DNA, the CDR3 is TGTGCCAGCAGTGAAGTTAACTATGGCTACACCTTC.

To note about this clonotype: The junction departs from germline at one end; a sequencing error may be responsible. This chain links TRBV10-3 with TRBJ1-3, with D unclear. Germline CDR1 reads ENHRY; CDR2 reads SYGVKD. The CDR3 extends over 15 amino acids. The DNA of the CDR3 is TGTGCCATCAGTGAGTTTTTAGCCTCTGGAAAAACCATATATTTT. Residues: CAISEFLASGKTIYF.

This clonotype has ten or more counts. The gene calls are TRBV29-1 and TRBJ1-4, with D unclear. V shed 7 bases and J shed 0 bases, with 9 bases lying between them. This CDR3 comprises 13 residues. The V gene's germline CDR1 is SQVTM and CDR2 ANQGSEA. The CDR3 DNA reads TGCAGCGCAACCGGCGCAACTAATGAAAAACTGTTTTTT. It codes for CSATGATNEKLFF.

In its sample, this clonotype was seen many times. The chain carries TRBV9 and TRBJ2-7; 11 nucleotides agree with TRBD2. V dropped 4 bases and J dropped 1; count of bases not matched to a gene: 13. This CDR3 has 18 amino acids. Germline V gives CDR1 SGDLS, CDR2 YYNGEE. This CDR3 reads CASSPHSPGTSGSYEQYF. The CDR3 DNA is TGTGCCAGCAGCCCCCATTCCCCCGGGACTAGCGGATCCTACGAGCAGTACTTC.

This clonotype was seen at least ten times. The rearrangement joins TRBV7-9 to TRBJ1-2; D ambiguous. Per germline, CDR1 SEHNR and CDR2 FQNEAQ (reference sequence). The CDR3 is made up of 14 amino acids. Trimming removed 5 bases at V and 4 bases at J, with 14 bases between. In nucleotides, the CDR3 is TGTGCCAGCAGCGGCGGACCCTACTTCTATGGCTACACCTTC. Encoded protein: CASSGGPYFYGYTF.

In this sample, this clonotype turned up many times. V gene TRBV7-9 combines with J gene TRBJ2-7; no firm D call. Germline V gene sequence: CDR1 SEHNR, CDR2 FQNEAQ (reference sequence). V was clipped by 2 bases and J by 1 base, with 6 bases between them. CDR3 length: 13 amino acids. The CDR3 sequence is CASSLHTSYEQYF. Here the CDR3 DNA reads TGTGCCAGCAGCTTACACACGTCCTACGAGCAGTACTTC.

This clonotype was found many times. This chain links TRBV10-3 with TRBJ1-1; D not resolved. The CDR3 loop spans 13 amino acids. CDR1 and CDR2 from the germline V gene are ENHRY and SYGVKD. Trimming took off 6 bases at V and 8 bases at J, with 16 bases between the two ends. CDR3 bases: TGTGCCATCAGGAGCCCGAGGTCCGCCGAAGCTTTCTTT. This gives the protein CAIRSPRSAEAFF.

This clonotype was seen many times. The chain couples TRBV24-1 to TRBJ2-1, with D perhaps matching TRBD1 (6 bases). CDR3 length: 16 residues. Germline lookup yields CDR1 KGHDR and CDR2 SFDVKD. V lost 0 bases to trimming and J lost 0 bases, with 8 bases between them. The CDR3 spells CATSDLVTGSYNEQFF. CDR3 in DNA: TGTGCCACCAGTGATTTGGTGACAGGCTCCTACAATGAGCAGTTCTTC.

The chain links TRBV20-1 to TRBJ2-4; TRBD1 or TRBD2 may be the D gene (7 bases each). With 6 bases removed from V and 8 bases from J, the gap between germline ends came to 20 bases. Germline V gives CDR1 DFQATT, CDR2 SNEGSKA (reference sequence). CDR3 length: 14 residues. The CDR3 DNA sequence: TGCAGTGCGTCAGACAGGGAGGGTTGGGACATTCAGTACTTC. This encodes CSASDREGWDIQYF.

This clonotype was detected many times. V gene TRBV12-3 or TRBV12-4 combines with J gene TRBJ1-1, with a tentative D call TRBD1 (6 bases). The CDR3 runs 14 residues. The V gene lost 3 bases and the J gene lost 4 bases, with 12 bases spanning the gap. The CDR3: CASSFLGGATEAFF. CDR3 in DNA: TGTGCCAGCAGTTTTCTCGGGGGGGCCACTGAAGCTTTCTTT.

Turning to this clonotype: A clone one base away is much larger, so this may be a read error. The rearrangement uses TRBV11-2 and TRBJ1-4; 7 positions agree with TRBD1. Unmatched junction bases numbered 12, after V lost 5 bases and J lost 9 bases. This CDR3 has 15 residues. Germline-derived CDR1 and CDR2 are SGHAT and FQNNGV. CDR3 sequence reads: CASSASGTVAKKLFF. For the CDR3, the DNA is TGTGCCAGCAGCGCCTCCGGGACAGTGGCTAAAAAACTGTTTTTT.

This clonotype turned up a few times. At one boundary the junction diverges from the germline segment, which might be a read error. V gene TRBV3-1 combines with J gene TRBJ1-5; D is unresolved. The length of the CDR3 is 13 residues. Per germline, CDR1 LGHDT and CDR2 YNNKEL (reference sequence). CDR3 nucleotides: TGTGCCAGCAGCCAAAGATCGGATCAGCCCCAGAATTTT. Residues: CASSQRSDQPQNF. Combining the CDR3 with reference TRBV3-1 and TRBJ1-5 gives the whole variable domain DTAVSQTPKYLVTQMGNDKSIKCEQNLGHDTMYWYKQDSKKFLKIMFSYNNKELIINETVPNRFSPKSPDKAHLNLHINSLELGDSAVYFCASSQRSDQPQNFGDGTRLSIL.

This clonotype was seen repeatedly, ten times or more. The V call is TRBV7-9, the J call TRBJ1-2, with 9 bases identical to TRBD1. From germline, CDR1 is SEHNR and CDR2 FQNEAQ (reference sequence). This CDR3 is built from 15 residues. The V gene end was trimmed by 10 bases and the J gene end by 6 bases; junction bases not matched to a gene: 15. CDR3 nucleotides: TGTGCCACCGGGGACAGGGTATCGTTAATCCATGGCTACACCTTC. It is translated as CATGDRVSLIHGYTF.

This clonotype was detected many times. The chain has TRBV5-6 and TRBJ2-7; 7 nucleotides agree with TRBD1. This CDR3 has 15 residues. Germline loops: CDR1 SGHDT, CDR2 YYEEEE. V trimming: 2 bases; J trimming: 1 base; junction bases outside the gene matches: 6. The CDR3 region has the DNA TGTGCCAGCAGCTTCCTCCGGGACAGTTCCTACGAGCAGTACGTC. Translating it yields CASSFLRDSSYEQYV.

This clonotype was counted at least ten times. The chain links TRBV10-2 to TRBJ1-1, with D perhaps matching TRBD1 (6 bases). This CDR3 contains 12 residues. The germline V and J ends were trimmed by 6 bases and 5 bases, with 10 bases remaining between them. CDR1 is WSHSY and CDR2 is SAAADI in the germline V gene. CDR3 nucleotides: TGCGCCAGCAGCCACAGGGAAACTGAAGCTTTCTTT. Its translation: CASSHRETEAFF.

This clonotype was seen ten or more times. The rearrangement uses TRBV5-1 and TRBJ1-1; TRBD1 agrees at 8 bases. Trimming cost V 4 bases and J 3 bases; bases outside gene matches: 5. Germline values: CDR1 SGHRS, CDR2 YFSETQ. This CDR3 comprises 14 residues. DNA for the CDR3: TGCGCCAGCAGCGCGATACAGGGGGACACTGAAGCTTTCTTT. This gives the protein CASSAIQGDTEAFF.

This clonotype was recorded many times. V and J are TRBV5-1 and TRBJ2-1; D remains ambiguous. V was pared by 0 bases and J by 0 bases, with 7 bases between. Germline V gene data show CDR1 as SGHRS and CDR2 as YFSETQ. The CDR3 is made up of 15 amino acids. The CDR3 spells CASSLERSSYNEQFF. The CDR3 coding sequence is TGCGCCAGCAGCTTGGAACGGAGCTCCTACAATGAGCAGTTCTTC.

This clonotype showed up many times. This chain joins TRBV10-3 and TRBJ1-1; the D is unclear. V lost 7 bases to trimming and J lost 4 bases, with 10 bases between them. Germline values: CDR1 ENHRY, CDR2 SYGVKD. CDR3 length: 12 amino acids. The DNA of the CDR3 is TGTGCCATCAAGGCGGATCTCACTGAAGCTTTCTTT. This sequence encodes CAIKADLTEAFF.